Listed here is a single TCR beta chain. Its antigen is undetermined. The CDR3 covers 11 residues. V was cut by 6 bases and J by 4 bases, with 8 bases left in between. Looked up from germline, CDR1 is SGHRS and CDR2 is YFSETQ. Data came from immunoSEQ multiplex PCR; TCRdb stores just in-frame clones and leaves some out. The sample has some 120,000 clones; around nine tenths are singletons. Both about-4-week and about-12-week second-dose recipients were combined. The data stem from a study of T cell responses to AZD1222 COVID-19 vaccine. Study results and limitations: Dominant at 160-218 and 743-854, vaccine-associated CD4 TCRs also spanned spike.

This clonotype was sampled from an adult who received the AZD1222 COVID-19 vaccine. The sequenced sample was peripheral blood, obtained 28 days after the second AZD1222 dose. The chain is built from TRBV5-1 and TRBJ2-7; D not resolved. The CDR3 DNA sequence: TGCGCCAGCACCGCTGAATACGAGCAGTACTTC. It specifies CASTAEYEQYF. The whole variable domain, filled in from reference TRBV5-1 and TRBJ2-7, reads KAGVTQTPRYLIKTRGQQVTLSCSPISGHRSVSWYQQTPGQGLQFLFEYFSETQRNKGNFPGRFSGRQFSNSRSEMNVSTLELGDSALYLCASTAEYEQYFGPGTRLTVT.